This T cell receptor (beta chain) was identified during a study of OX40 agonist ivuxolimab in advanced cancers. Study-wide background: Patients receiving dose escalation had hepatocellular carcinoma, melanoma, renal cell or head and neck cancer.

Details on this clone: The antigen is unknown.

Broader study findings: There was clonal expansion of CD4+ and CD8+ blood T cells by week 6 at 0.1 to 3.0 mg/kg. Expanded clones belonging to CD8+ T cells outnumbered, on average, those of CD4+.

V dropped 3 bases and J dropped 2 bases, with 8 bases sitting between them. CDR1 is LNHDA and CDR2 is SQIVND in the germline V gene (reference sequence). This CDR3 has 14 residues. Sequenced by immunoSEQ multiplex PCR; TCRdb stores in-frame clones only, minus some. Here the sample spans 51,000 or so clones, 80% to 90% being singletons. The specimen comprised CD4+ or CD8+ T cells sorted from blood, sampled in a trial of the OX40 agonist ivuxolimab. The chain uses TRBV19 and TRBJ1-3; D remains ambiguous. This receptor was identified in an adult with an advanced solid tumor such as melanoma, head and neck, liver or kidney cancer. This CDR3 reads CASSIWRTGNTIYF. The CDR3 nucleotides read TGTGCCAGTAGTATTTGGCGGACTGGAAACACCATATATTTT.